The 23 T cell receptor beta chains listed next were all sequenced from one sample in a study of cytomegalovirus exposure and HLA in healthy donors (dated by TCRdb to 2016 to 2017). The library was built by means of the immunoSEQ multiplex PCR assay. For the multiplex PCR, a mixture combining 60 forward primers for TCR Vbeta segments and 13 reverse primers for TCR Jbeta segments was used. TCRdb provides this immuneACCESS table in a form limited to in-frame rearrangements. Some clones are lacking; in checked studies, under half of them reflect an unresolved V gene, and why the rest are absent is not known. The sample table records about 150,000 clones; roughly four fifths of these occur just once. Approximately 5.7% of the sample lies in the top ten. The sample was PBMCs. The receptors originated from a man under 40 in good health and CMV-seropositive.

The J gene is TRBJ1-4, the V gene TRBV6-5; 8 bases are shared with TRBD1. The V segment lost 6 bases and the J segment 2 bases; nucleotides outside the gene matches: 5. CDR3 length equals 15 residues. Germline CDR1 is MNHEY and CDR2 is SVGAGI. CDR3 in amino acids: CASRQGAGTNEKLFF. Here the CDR3 DNA reads TGTGCCAGCAGGCAGGGGGCGGGCACTAATGAAAAACTGTTTTTT.

The chain links TRBV11-2 to TRBJ1-6; maybe TRBD1 (6 bases). Germline CDR1 is SGHAT and CDR2 is FQNNGV. V was shortened by 5 bases and J by 10 bases, with 21 bases between the two germline ends. CDR3 length equals 16 residues. CDR3 residues: CASSQTHSGVRSPLHF. The CDR3 DNA sequence: TGTGCCAGCAGCCAAACCCATTCAGGGGTAAGGTCACCCCTCCACTTT.

The V gene is TRBV27, the J gene TRBJ1-2, with 7 nucleotides matching TRBD1. Looked up from germline, CDR1 is MNHEY and CDR2 is SMNVEV (reference sequence). J was trimmed by 7 bases and V by 5 bases; bases with no gene match: 10. The CDR3 has 14 residues. This chain's CDR3 is CASSDLQGFAGYTF. The CDR3 DNA is TGTGCCAGCAGTGACCTACAGGGGTTCGCTGGCTACACCTTC.

The rearrangement uses TRBV11-2 and TRBJ2-5; 8 nucleotides match TRBD2. Trimming took 3 bases from V and 5 from J; bases not matched to a gene: 14. The germline gives CDR1 SGHAT, CDR2 FQNNGV. This CDR3 region has 17 residues. The CDR3, as DNA: TGTGCCAGCAGCTTTCAACATGGGCGGGGGGCTTGGGAGACCCAGTACTTC. Protein: CASSFQHGRGAWETQYF. Looking up the rest from reference TRBV11-2 and TRBJ2-5 gives the full variable domain: EAGVAQSPRYKIIEKRQSVAFWCNPISGHATLYWYQQILGQGPKLLIQFQNNGVVDDSQLPKDRFSAERLKGVDSTLKIQPAKLEDSAVYLCASSFQHGRGAWETQYFGPGTRLLVL.

The chain uses TRBV28 and TRBJ1-5, with 8 bases aligning to TRBD1. The CDR3 is made up of 12 amino acids. Germline loops: CDR1 MDHEN, CDR2 SYDVKM. With V trimmed by 10 bases and J by 7 bases, 6 bases remained unmatched. The DNA for the CDR3 is TGTGCCAAAGGACAGGGAGGACAGCCCCAGCATTTT. Its translation: CAKGQGGQPQHF.

The chain uses TRBV2 and TRBJ2-5, with a tentative D call TRBD2 (6 bases). The CDR3 loop spans 14 amino acids. The germline gives CDR1 SNHLY, CDR2 FYNNEI. The germline V and J ends were trimmed by 5 bases and 1 base, with 11 bases remaining between them. The CDR3 nucleotides read TGTGCCAGCAGTACTCCGGGAGCCCAAGAGACCCAGTACTTC. Translated: CASSTPGAQETQYF.

The chain uses TRBV28 and TRBJ1-5; D may be TRBD1 (5 bases). Trimming removed 2 bases at V and 4 bases at J, with 18 bases between. There are 17 residues in the CDR3. Germline lookup yields CDR1 MDHEN and CDR2 SYDVKM. DNA of the CDR3: TGTGCCAGCAGTTTAGTTGGCCAGGGAAGTCGAAATCAGCCCCAGCATTTT. Protein: CASSLVGQGSRNQPQHF.

J is TRBJ2-3 and V is TRBV18; 12 bases agree with TRBD2. The CDR3 spans 20 residues. V lost 0 bases, J lost 7 bases, and 17 bases stayed unmatched. Germline V gives CDR1 KGHSH, CDR2 LQKENI. CDR3 protein: CASSPPGGLAGGPSTNTQYF. In DNA, the CDR3 is TGTGCCAGCTCACCACCGGGCGGGCTAGCGGGAGGGCCCTCAACAAATACGCAGTATTTT.

The rearrangement joins TRBV12-5 to TRBJ1-6; tentatively, D is TRBD1 (6 bases). In germline, CDR1 is LGHNT, CDR2 FRNRAP. V shed 6 bases and J shed 7 bases, with 13 bases lying between them. The CDR3 consists of 14 residues. The CDR3 DNA reads as TGTGCTAGTGGCTGGGGGCAGGGGAATTCACCCCTCCACTTT. This gives the protein CASGWGQGNSPLHF.

This clone was observed a handful of times. The chain links TRBV13 to TRBJ2-5; 8 nucleotides align to TRBD1. Germline CDR1 PRHDT, CDR2 FYEKMQ (reference sequence). V shed 5 bases and J 2 bases; nucleotides not matched to a gene: 4. The CDR3 is made up of 14 amino acids. CDR3 loop: CASSRDRGQETQYF. Written as DNA, the CDR3 is TGTGCCAGCAGCCGTGACAGGGGTCAAGAGACCCAGTACTTC.

The chain links TRBV7-8 to TRBJ2-3, with no clear D. The V and J ends lost 2 bases and 0 bases respectively, with 18 bases between them. The CDR3 has 18 amino acids. Germline-derived CDR1 and CDR2 are SGHVS and FQNEAQ. As DNA, the CDR3 is TGTGCCAGCAGCTTAAGTGTAGTATGGCGGCCTAGCACAGATACGCAGTATTTT. It encodes CASSLSVVWRPSTDTQYF.

This clone has just a few counts. This chain connects TRBV30 to TRBJ2-7; 8 bases agree with TRBD2. The CDR3 contains 13 residues. The V and J ends lost 3 bases and 3 bases, in that order; junction bases with no gene match: 4. Germline V gene lookup returns CDR1 GTSNPN and CDR2 SVGIG (reference sequence). CDR3 in amino acids: CAWRRGRNYEQYF. The CDR3 region has the DNA TGTGCCTGGAGACGCGGGAGGAACTACGAGCAGTACTTC.

V gene TRBV28 combines with J gene TRBJ1-6; TRBD1 might be the D (6 bases). Trimming took off 2 bases at V and 0 bases at J, with 11 bases between the two ends. This CDR3 contains 17 residues. Per germline, CDR1 MDHEN and CDR2 SYDVKM. The CDR3 DNA follows: TGTGCCAGCAGTTTACCACAGGGAAGCTCCTATAATTCACCCCTCCACTTT. It codes for CASSLPQGSSYNSPLHF.

V gene TRBV7-9 combines with J gene TRBJ2-7; D is perhaps TRBD1 (6 bases). CDR1 and CDR2 (germline): SEHNR, FQNEAQ (reference sequence). The V gene lost 2 bases and the J gene lost 4 bases, with 15 bases spanning the gap. The CDR3 sequence is 15 residues long. This chain's CDR3 is CASSLTGSPSYEQYF. CDR3 sequence (DNA): TGTGCCAGCAGCTTAACAGGGAGCCCCTCGTACGAGCAGTACTTC.

The chain employs TRBV19 and TRBJ1-3; weak D call: TRBD1 (5 bases). Germline V gene data show CDR1 as LNHDA and CDR2 as SQIVND (reference sequence). The length of the CDR3 is 14 residues. The ends were cut back, 7 bases at V and 0 bases at J, with 10 bases in the middle. CDR3 loop: CASKAGSSGNTIYF. CDR3 coding DNA: TGTGCCAGTAAGGCAGGGTCCTCTGGAAACACCATATATTTT. Combining the CDR3 with reference TRBV19 and TRBJ1-3 gives the whole variable domain DGGITQSPKYLFRKEGQNVTLSCEQNLNHDAMYWYRQDPGQGLRLIYYSQIVNDFQKGDIAEGYSVSREKKESFPLTVTSAQKNPTAFYLCASKAGSSGNTIYFGEGSWLTVV.

The gene calls are TRBV1 and TRBJ2-7; TRBD2 is taken as the D call from the table, unchecked against the DNA. TRBV1 is assigned pseudogene status. CDR3 size: 17 residues. The DNA for the CDR3 is TGCACCAGCAGCCAACCCTCGGGAACTAGCGGGAGCTACGAGCAGTACTTC. It translates to CTSSQPSGTSGSYEQYF.

This chain links TRBV5-1 with TRBJ2-2; tentative D call: TRBD2 (6 bases). The germline V and J ends were trimmed by 1 base and 6 bases, with 19 bases remaining between them. Per the germline V gene, CDR1 is SGHRS and CDR2 is YFSETQ. This CDR3 region has 17 residues. The CDR3 DNA reads as TGCGCCAGCAGCTTGCCTAGCGCAACTCTTCTACCCGGGGAGCTGTTTTTT. It encodes CASSLPSATLLPGELFF.

V and J are TRBV11-2 and TRBJ1-1; D is possibly TRBD1 (5 bases). Trimming stripped 6 bases from V and 1 base from J, with 12 bases between. Germline CDR1 is SGHAT and CDR2 is FQNNGV. This CDR3 spans 14 amino acids. CDR3 sequence reads: CASSRQKRNTEAFF. The CDR3 coding sequence is TGTGCCAGCAGTAGACAGAAAAGGAACACTGAAGCTTTCTTT. Complete variable domain (other parts from reference TRBV11-2 and TRBJ1-1): EAGVAQSPRYKIIEKRQSVAFWCNPISGHATLYWYQQILGQGPKLLIQFQNNGVVDDSQLPKDRFSAERLKGVDSTLKIQPAKLEDSAVYLCASSRQKRNTEAFFGQGTRLTVV.

CDR3 sequence (DNA): TGTGCCAGCAGCTTGGAAGGAGGGAGGGTCGGAGATACGCAGTATTTT. The encoded protein is CASSLEGGRVGDTQYF. The chain recombines TRBV5-6 with TRBJ2-3; TRBD2 matches 7 bases. The CDR3 sequence is 16 residues long. The trim removed 0 bases at V and 5 bases at J, leaving 9 bases unmatched. Looked up from germline, CDR1 is SGHDT and CDR2 is YYEEEE.

As to this clone: A junction boundary mismatches the germline segment, possibly from a read error. V is TRBV7-9 and J is TRBJ2-3; weak D call: TRBD1 (5 bases). The CDR3 sequence is 15 residues long. Germline V gives CDR1 SEHNR, CDR2 FQNEAQ (reference sequence). CDR3 nucleotide sequence: TGTTCCAGCAGCGAAGGGGATTTTAACACAGATACGCAGTATTTT. This encodes CSSSEGDFNTDTQYF.

The V gene is TRBV15, the J gene TRBJ2-2; TRBD2 matches 10 bases. J gave up 6 bases and V 3 bases, and 13 bases lay outside the gene matches. The germline gives CDR1 LNHNV, CDR2 YYDKDF (reference sequence). CDR3 size: 18 residues. The CDR3 DNA sequence: TGTGCCACCAGCAGTCCCGCGCGGCTAGCGGGGGTAGCCGGGGAGCTGTTTTTT. Protein sequence: CATSSPARLAGVAGELFF.

The chain joins TRBV19 to TRBJ2-7, with 10 bases that match TRBD1. The V and J ends lost 6 bases and 5 bases, in that order; junction bases with no gene match: 7. CDR1 LNHDA and CDR2 SQIVND come from the germline V gene (reference sequence). The CDR3 has 14 residues. CDR3 in DNA: TGTGCCAGTAGCCCTCGGACAGGGGGGGACGAGCAGTACTTC. Protein: CASSPRTGGDEQYF.

This clone was seen once. DNA for the CDR3: TGTGCCAGCAGCCTTATTGGCTTAGCGGGGGGGGCCGGGGAGCTGTTTTTT. Its protein is CASSLIGLAGGAGELFF. This chain uses TRBV11-2 with TRBJ2-2; TRBD2 aligns across 11 bases. The V segment lost 5 bases and the J segment 6 bases; nucleotides outside the gene matches: 11. Germline loops: CDR1 SGHAT, CDR2 FQNNGV. CDR3 length: 17 amino acids.